Shown below are 2 T cell receptor beta chains from a single sample sequenced in a study of blood T cell repertoires in COVID-19. Generated by immunoSEQ multiplex PCR, the TCRdb table keeps only in-frame clones and is missing some. The repertoire holds 150,000 or so clones, with approximately 87% as singletons. Material for sequencing was peripheral blood. The receptors stem from an elderly man with acute or convalescent COVID-19.

The rearrangement links TRBV5-4 to TRBJ1-2, with D perhaps TRBD1 (5 bases). V shed 0 bases and J shed 4 bases, with 13 bases lying between them. CDR1 is SGHNT and CDR2 is YYREEE in the germline V gene (reference sequence). The CDR3 extends over 15 amino acids. The CDR3 region is CASSLVWQGSYGYTF. The CDR3 DNA reads as TGTGCCAGCAGCTTGGTGTGGCAGGGCAGCTATGGCTACACCTTC.

This clone appeared a few times. CDR3 bases: TGCGCCAGCAGCTCCGGGACAGGGGATCGGCAGCCCCAGCATTTT. Its protein is CASSSGTGDRQPQHF. This chain joins TRBV5-1 and TRBJ1-5; 10 nucleotides line up with TRBD1. The CDR3 runs 15 residues. V dropped 3 bases and J dropped 7; count of bases not matched to a gene: 7. Germline V gene data show CDR1 as SGHRS and CDR2 as YFSETQ.